This TCR beta chain was captured in a study of beta chain features in type 1 diabetes. Study observations and caveats: Within each of all four CD4+ subsets, Type 1 diabetes patients had TCRB CDR3s that were moderately but significantly shorter. Among patients, naive, central memory and Treg TCRB repertoires appeared more similar than among healthy donors. cDNA sequencing could over-represent cells with high TCR expression.

Using CD45RO/CCR7/CD25/CD127/CD95/CD27, CD4+ naive, central memory, regulatory and stem cell-like memory cells were sorted. Every bit of the isolated RNA underwent reverse transcription, so sequencing read expressed TCRB transcripts. Approximately 3.4 million reads, on average, came from each naive, central memory and regulatory T cell sample. Here immunoSEQ multiplex PCR was the method, and the copy in TCRdb shows in-frame clones only, minus some. The sample includes approximately 29,000 clones, around 60% of them seen just once. This clone was counted a few times. What it recognizes is unknown. The CDR3 loop spans 13 amino acids. The J segment lost 5 bases and the V segment lost 5 bases, leaving 3 bases of the junction unmatched. Germline V gene lookup returns CDR1 SEHNR and CDR2 FQNEAQ (reference sequence).

Sequencing was carried out using Tregs from blood. The chain recombines TRBV7-9 with TRBJ1-3, with 7 bases that match TRBD1. This TCR derives from a woman in her 30s with type 1 diabetes. CDR3 region: CASSDRDRNTIYF. The CDR3 DNA sequence: TGTGCCAGCAGCGACAGGGATCGAAACACCATATATTTT.